The 6 T cell receptor beta chains reported below all come from one sample, sequenced in a study of blood T cells in healthy people across ages. Using a J-beta primer mix together with a sample-barcoded 5' primer, a second PCR was run for about 7 to 12 cycles. Via MiXCR, TCRdb re-called the 5' RACE reads, giving one row per CDR3 protein. The top ten hold around 3% of the sample, which has around 780,000 distinct CDR3 sequences, around a quarter seen once. This same sample was also taken into another study, of T cells of mothers and their children.

Sequenced input: blood. The receptor set was obtained from a boy younger than 18 in good health.

The V call is TRBV7-9, the J call TRBJ2-5, with no clear D. The J call may be incorrect, as the DNA end agrees better with TRBJ2-1. Looked up from germline, CDR1 is SEHNR and CDR2 is FQNEAQ (reference sequence). The CDR3 runs 12 residues. DNA for the CDR3: TGTGCCAGCAGCTTAGTGAACCATGAGCAGTTCTTC. Its protein is CASSLVNHEQFF.

This chain uses TRBV27 with TRBJ2-3; D gene unclear. This CDR3 has 16 residues. V was shortened by 8 bases and J by 0 bases, with 18 bases between the two germline ends. In germline, CDR1 is MNHEY, CDR2 SMNVEV (reference sequence). Written as DNA, the CDR3 is TGTGCCAGCGCCTCCGAGATGCTTGGTAGCACAGATACGCAGTATTTT. Translating it yields CASASEMLGSTDTQYF.

This rearrangement joins TRBV28 to TRBJ2-7, with a weak D call TRBD1 (6 bases). The CDR3 sequence is 15 residues long. From germline, CDR1 is MDHEN and CDR2 SYDVKM. The V and J ends lost 3 bases and 3 bases respectively, with 15 bases between them. CDR3 amino acids: CASSFAGTSDYEQYF. CDR3 DNA: TGTGCCAGCAGTTTCGCAGGGACATCGGACTACGAGCAGTACTTC.

The chain carries TRBV7-9 and TRBJ2-1; TRBD1 might be the D (7 bases). The CDR3 length is 15 residues. Germline V gene data show CDR1 as SEHNR and CDR2 as FQNEAQ (reference sequence). V lost 3 bases and J lost 5, with 14 bases in between. DNA for the CDR3: TGTGCCAGCAGCTTTTTGGGGGGACAGAACAATGAGCAGTTCTTC. Protein sequence: CASSFLGGQNNEQFF.

The rearrangement joins TRBV7-3 to TRBJ2-1; 10 bases map to TRBD2. This CDR3 spans 16 amino acids. Germline trimming cut 2 bases from V and 7 bases from J; bases unmatched to any gene: 8. CDR1 is SGHTA and CDR2 is FQGTGA in the germline V gene. CDR3 protein: CASSLQAGGRRNEQFF. CDR3 nucleotides: TGTGCCAGCAGCTTACAAGCGGGGGGGCGTAGGAATGAGCAGTTCTTC.

V and J are TRBV6-1 and TRBJ1-2; TRBD1 matches 8 bases. Germline CDR1 is MNHNS and CDR2 is SASEGT. The CDR3 is 14 amino acids. Trimming removed 4 bases from V and 6 bases from J; junction bases left unmatched: 7. The CDR3: CASSANPGGDGYTF. The CDR3 DNA follows: TGTGCCAGCAGTGCGAACCCAGGGGGCGATGGCTACACCTTC.